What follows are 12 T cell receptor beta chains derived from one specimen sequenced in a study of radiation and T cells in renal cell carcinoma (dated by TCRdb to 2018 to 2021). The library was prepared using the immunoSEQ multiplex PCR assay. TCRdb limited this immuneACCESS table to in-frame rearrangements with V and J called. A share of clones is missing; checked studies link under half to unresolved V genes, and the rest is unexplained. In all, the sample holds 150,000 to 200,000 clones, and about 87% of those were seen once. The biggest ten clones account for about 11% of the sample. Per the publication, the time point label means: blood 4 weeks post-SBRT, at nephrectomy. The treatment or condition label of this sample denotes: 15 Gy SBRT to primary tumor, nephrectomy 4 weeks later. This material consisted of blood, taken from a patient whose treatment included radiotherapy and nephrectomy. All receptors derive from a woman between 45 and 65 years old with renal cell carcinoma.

Here the CDR3 DNA reads TGTGCCAGCAGCTTGCCGTGGACAATGCCTTCGAACACCGGGGAGCTGTTTTTT. Translated, it gives CASSLPWTMPSNTGELFF. The chain is built from TRBV7-9 and TRBJ2-2; a weak D match, TRBD1 (5 bases). CDR1 is SEHNR and CDR2 is FQNEAQ in the germline V gene (reference sequence). V lost 3 bases to trimming and J lost 0 bases, with 17 bases between them. This CDR3 spans 18 amino acids.

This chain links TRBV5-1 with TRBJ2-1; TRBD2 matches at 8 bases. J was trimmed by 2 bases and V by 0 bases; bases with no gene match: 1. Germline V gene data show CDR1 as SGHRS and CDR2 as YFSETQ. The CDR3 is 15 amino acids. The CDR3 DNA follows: TGCGCCAGCAGCTTGGTAGCGGGGACCTACAATGAGCAGTTCTTC. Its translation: CASSLVAGTYNEQFF.

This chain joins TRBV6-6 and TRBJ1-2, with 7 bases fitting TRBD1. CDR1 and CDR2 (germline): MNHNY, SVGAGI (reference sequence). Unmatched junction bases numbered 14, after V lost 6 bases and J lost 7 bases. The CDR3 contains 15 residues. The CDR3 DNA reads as TGTGCCAGCAGCCCTTTCCCGACAGGGCAGGGTGGCTACACCTTC. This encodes CASSPFPTGQGGYTF.

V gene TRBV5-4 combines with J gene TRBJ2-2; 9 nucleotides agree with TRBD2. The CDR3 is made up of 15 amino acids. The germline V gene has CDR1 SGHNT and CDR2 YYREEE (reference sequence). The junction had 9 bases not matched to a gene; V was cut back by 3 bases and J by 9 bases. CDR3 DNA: TGTGCCAGCAGCTCAGGGGCTAGCGGGGCCAGGGAGCTGTTTTTT. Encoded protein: CASSSGASGARELFF.

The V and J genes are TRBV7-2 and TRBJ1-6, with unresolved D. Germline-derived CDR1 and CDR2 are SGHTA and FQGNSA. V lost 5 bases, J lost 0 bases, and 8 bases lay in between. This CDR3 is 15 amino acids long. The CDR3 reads CASSRGSSYNSPLHF. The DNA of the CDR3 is TGTGCCAGCAGCCGTGGGAGCTCCTATAATTCACCCCTCCACTTT.

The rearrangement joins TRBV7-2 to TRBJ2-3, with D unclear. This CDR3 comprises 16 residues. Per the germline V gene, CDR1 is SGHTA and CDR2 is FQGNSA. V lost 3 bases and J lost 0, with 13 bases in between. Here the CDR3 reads CASSFTSTLSTDTQYF. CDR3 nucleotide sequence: TGTGCCAGCAGCTTTACCTCAACACTAAGCACAGATACGCAGTATTTT. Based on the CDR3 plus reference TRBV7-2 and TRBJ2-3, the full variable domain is GAGVSQSPSNKVTEKGKDVELRCDPISGHTALYWYRQSLGQGLEFLIYFQGNSAPDKSGLPSDRFSAERTGGSVSTLTIQRTQQEDSAVYLCASSFTSTLSTDTQYFGPGTRLTVL.

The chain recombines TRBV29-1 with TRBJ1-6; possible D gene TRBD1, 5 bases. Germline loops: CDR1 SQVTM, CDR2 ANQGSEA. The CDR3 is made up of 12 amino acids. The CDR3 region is CAPTRASSPLHF. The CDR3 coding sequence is TGCGCCCCGACCAGGGCTAGTTCACCCCTCCACTTT. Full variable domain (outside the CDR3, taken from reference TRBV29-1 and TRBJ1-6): SAVISQKPSRDICQRGTSLTIQCQVDSQVTMMFWYRQQPGQSLTLIATANQGSEATYESGFVIDKFPISRPNLTFSTLTVSNMSPEDSSIYLCAPTRASSPLHFGNGTRLTVT.

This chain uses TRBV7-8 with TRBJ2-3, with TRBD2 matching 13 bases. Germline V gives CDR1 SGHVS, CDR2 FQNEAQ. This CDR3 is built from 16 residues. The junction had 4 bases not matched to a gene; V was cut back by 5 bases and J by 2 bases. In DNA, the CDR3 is TGTGCCAGCAGCCGACTAGCGGGGGGCACCACAGATACGCAGTATTTT. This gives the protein CASSRLAGGTTDTQYF.

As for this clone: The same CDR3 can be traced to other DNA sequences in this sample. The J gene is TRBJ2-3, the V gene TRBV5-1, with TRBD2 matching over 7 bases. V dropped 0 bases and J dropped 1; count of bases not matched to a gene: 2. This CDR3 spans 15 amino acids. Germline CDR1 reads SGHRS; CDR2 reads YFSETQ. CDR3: CASSLGLAGTDTQYF. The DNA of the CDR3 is TGCGCCAGCAGCTTGGGTCTAGCGGGCACAGATACGCAGTATTTT.

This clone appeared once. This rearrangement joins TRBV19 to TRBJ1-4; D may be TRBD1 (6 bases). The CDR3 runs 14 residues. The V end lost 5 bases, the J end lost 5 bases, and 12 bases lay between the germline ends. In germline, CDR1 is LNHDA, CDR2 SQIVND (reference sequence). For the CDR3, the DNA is TGTGCCAGTAGTTTATGGGGGGCGAATGAAAAACTGTTTTTT. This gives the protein CASSLWGANEKLFF.

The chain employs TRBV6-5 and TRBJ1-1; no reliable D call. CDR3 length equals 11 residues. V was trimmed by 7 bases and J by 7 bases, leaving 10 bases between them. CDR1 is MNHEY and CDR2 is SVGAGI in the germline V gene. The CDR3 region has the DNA TGTGCCAGCAAGCGTAACGGTGAAGCTTTCTTT. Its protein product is CASKRNGEAFF.

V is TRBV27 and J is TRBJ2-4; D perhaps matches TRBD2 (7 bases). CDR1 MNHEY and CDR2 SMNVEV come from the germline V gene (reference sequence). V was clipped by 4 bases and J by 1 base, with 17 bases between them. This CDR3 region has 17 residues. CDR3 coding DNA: TGTGCCAGCAGTTCCTGGGGGGGGCCGGCGGCCAAAAACATTCAGTACTTC. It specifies CASSSWGGPAAKNIQYF.